This T cell receptor beta chain was identified in a study of OX40 agonist ivuxolimab in advanced cancers. As for the study in general: Treatment received earlier with anti-PD-1, anti-PD-L1 or anti-CTLA-4 agents was allowed, and under 50% had some. General study results and limits: CD4+ and CD8+ blood T cells expanded clonally by week 6 at 0.1 to 3.0 mg/kg. The study found that CD8+ T cells averaged more expanded clones than CD4+. Not determined was the antigen specificity of the expanded peripheral T cells.

The protocol was immunoSEQ multiplex PCR, while the TCRdb copy is restricted to in-frame clones and leaves out a portion. The sample shows tens of thousands of clones, roughly 84% of them seen only once. Looked up from germline, CDR1 is LNHDA and CDR2 is SQIVND (reference sequence). The trim removed 6 bases at V and 0 bases at J, leaving 11 bases unmatched. The CDR3 length is 18 residues. Concerning this clone itself: Antigen unknown.

The receptor was isolated from an adult with an advanced solid tumor such as melanoma, head and neck, liver or kidney cancer. This chain uses TRBV19 with TRBJ2-3; 11 nucleotides line up with TRBD2. The specimen comprised CD4+ or CD8+ T cells sorted from blood, sampled in a trial of the OX40 agonist ivuxolimab. The CDR3: CASSHQPSGRSSTDTQYF. CDR3 DNA sequence: TGTGCCAGTAGCCACCAGCCTAGCGGGAGGTCTAGCACAGATACGCAGTATTTT.